This TCR beta chain was sequenced during a study of metastatic and nonmetastatic thyroid tumors (dated by TCRdb to the early 2020s). Context from the whole study: Repertoires from peripheral blood and from tumor or nodule tissue samples of malignant and benign thyroid patients were compared.

This clone was recorded at least ten times. No antigen is known for it. Per-base quality was not reported, and no clone a single base away is much larger than it. On the study overall, not on this receptor specifically: In both blood and tumor samples, TCR beta diversity was reported to be significantly higher in malignant tumors than in benign nodules.

The CDR3 runs 15 residues from the cysteine to the phenylalanine. Of the read, only the CDR3 DNA is kept; its 45 bases are in frame from base 1. Trimming accounts for 3 bases at V and 4 bases at J, while the number of junction bases matched to no gene is 6. The library relied on PCR. Sequenced on an Illumina HiSeq 4000. High-throughput sequencing was used to profile the CDR3 region of the TCR beta-chain in every patient. Processing in the source paper ran as follows. The researchers built a classifier to tell apart papillary thyroid cancer patients with distant metastasis, based on CDR3 differences among clinicopathological groups. Repertoire diversity was assessed with the Shannon index, and tumor-blood repertoire similarity with the Morisita-Horn index. Starting from the raw public reads, TCRdb applied fastp trimming at Q25, assembled clones with MiXCR and retained in-frame beta chains. The V and J calls were not made by the authors but by TCRdb's processing. Across this sample there are about 92,000 clones, with around 14% seen only once. Clones ranked in the top ten supply 3.6% of the sample.

No patient had received any treatment before thyroid surgery. Patient clinical samples collected from about 2011 to 2019 were retrospectively analysed using T-cell receptor beta sequencing. Sequencing input: blood. This receptor was identified in a female donor with papillary thyroid cancer or a benign thyroid nodule (not recorded which). Some clones in this sample may be carry-over from other donors' samples. The rearranged segments are TRBV12-3 or TRBV12-4 and TRBJ2-5; 9 middle bases align to TRBD2. CDR3 protein: CASSFGGGAGETQYF. The DNA sequence reads TGTGCCAGCAGTTTCGGCGGGGGGGCGGGAGAGACCCAGTACTTC.